The 5 T cell receptor beta chains reported below all come from one sample, sequenced in a study of T-cell memory formation after mild COVID-19. TCRdb itself ran the 5' RACE reads through MiXCR, one entry per CDR3 protein. The sample records fewer than 350,000 distinct CDR3 sequences, 14% being singletons. The sequencing sample was made of PBMCs or a T cell subset sorted from them (not recorded which). Source of these receptors: a man between 18 and 35 years old who had mild COVID-19 (a few samples of this study predate the infection). Cell type and time point are not known.

DNA of the CDR3: TGTGCCAGCAGTGACCTAAATCAGCCCCAGCATTTT. Translating gives CASSDLNQPQHF. V is TRBV6-2 or TRBV6-3 and J is TRBJ1-5; the D is unclear. V was clipped by 5 bases and J by 4 bases, with 6 bases between them. The CDR3 covers 12 residues. Germline assignment: CDR1 MNHEY and CDR2 SVGEGT.

This clonotype has a handful of counts. The V gene is TRBV6-5, the J gene TRBJ2-7, with D maybe TRBD1 (5 bases). This CDR3 spans 14 amino acids. Trimming removed 0 bases at V and 2 bases at J, with 8 bases between. Germline CDR1 is MNHEY and CDR2 is SVGAGI. In nucleotides, the CDR3 is TGTGCCAGCAGTTACTCGACAGCTACCTACGAGCAGTACTTC. Translating gives CASSYSTATYEQYF.

This clonotype was seen more than once but under ten times. The J gene is TRBJ1-2, the V gene TRBV20-1; no clear D gene. This CDR3 comprises 13 residues. V lost 0 bases and J lost 5, with 10 bases in between. Germline V gene sequence: CDR1 DFQATT, CDR2 SNEGSKA (reference sequence). Written as DNA, the CDR3 is TGCAGTGCTAGAGATCAGCGGGATTATGGCTACACCTTC. Its protein product is CSARDQRDYGYTF.

The genes are TRBV27 and TRBJ2-1, with D possibly TRBD2 on 6 matching bases. Trimming took off 5 bases at V and 0 bases at J, with 11 bases between the two ends. Germline CDR1 MNHEY, CDR2 SMNVEV (reference sequence). The CDR3 covers 15 residues. The CDR3: CASSPLTSSYNEQFF. For the CDR3, the DNA is TGTGCCAGCAGTCCATTGACTAGCTCCTACAATGAGCAGTTCTTC.

This clonotype was observed a few times. The rearrangement links TRBV6-2 or TRBV6-3 to TRBJ1-2, with D tentatively TRBD1 (6 bases). The CDR3 has 16 amino acids. The germline V gene has CDR1 MNHEY and CDR2 SVGEGT. V lost 4 bases, J lost 4 bases, and 19 bases lay in between. The CDR3 sequence is CASSSEQGRGPYGYTF. CDR3 in DNA: TGTGCCAGCAGTTCCGAACAGGGCCGCGGACCCTATGGCTACACCTTC.